This T cell receptor (beta chain) was retrieved from a study of T cells expressing NK-cell markers. With UMIs, 5'RACE template switching was used to make TCR beta cDNA. TCRdb re-analyzed the 5' RACE reads; it lists each CDR3 protein once, without DNA. Recorded for this sample: 120,000 to 150,000 distinct CDR3 sequences. The CDR3 covers 14 residues. The TCR sequence derives from a young man in good health. The V and J genes are TRBV12-3 or TRBV12-4 and TRBJ1-5. The sequenced material came from blood T cells: a sorted CD56 or NKG2C T cell subset, CD4+ or CD8+ T cells, or bulk PBMC T cells (not recorded which). This chain's CDR3 is CASSPTESNQPQHF.